This paragraph covers one T cell receptor beta chain sequence. Its antigen target is currently unknown. No base quality information exists; no much larger clone differs at one position. From the germline V gene, CDR1 is SGHAT and CDR2 is FQNNGV. Including the terminal cysteine and phenylalanine, the CDR3 comprises 13 residues. Of the read, only the CDR3 DNA is kept; its 39 bases are in frame from base 1. This sample stems from a study of blood T cells in healthy people across ages (dated by TCRdb to between 2015 and 2017). Context from the whole study: In model experiments, roughly one uniquely barcoded TCR beta cDNA molecule per two T cells was captured by template switching. The study analyzed two additional independent replicas of 1 million unique cDNA reads from the same blood draw for two donors, one aged 18 to 30 and one aged 80 or older. The study measured age-related changes in TCR beta repertoire diversity using deep sequencing normalized with unique cDNA molecular identifiers. The donors were divided into four age groups: young (average approximately 16 years), middle-aged (under 40), aged (around 67) and long-lived (82). Donors of different ages were randomly distributed across sequencing lanes to avoid experimental bias.

The library was made by 5' RACE. Sequencing instrument: Illumina HiSeq 2500. A second PCR of about 7 to 12 cycles was run with a J-beta primer mix and a sample-barcoded 5' primer. A template-switch 5' adaptor carrying 12 random nucleotides introduced a unique molecular identifier onto each TCR beta cDNA molecule. Each sample yielded at least 3 million CDR3-containing paired-end reads. The Mint cDNA synthesis kit, primed by a TRBC-specific oligonucleotide, was used to synthesize first-strand cDNA from all RNA. After uracil-DNA glycosylase treatment, a first 18-cycle PCR used universal primers M1SS and BC2_uni_R on all cDNA. On the authors' methods: Normalization of each sample was performed by random selection of 1 million high-quality reads, each carrying a distinct molecular identifier. Instead of being binned into consensus sequences, reads with shared molecular identifiers were discarded. CDR3 identification, clonotype clustering and error correction used MiTCR with a Q25 quality threshold and the strictest error-elimination algorithm. A nonparametric unseen species model with Euler transformation was used to estimate lower-bound total TCR beta diversity. TCRdb passed the public sequencing reads through fastp at Q25 and MiXCR, retaining productive beta sequences. Each CDR3 protein appears once, grouped with its most common genes and DNA. The V and J calls were not made by the authors but by TCRdb's processing. Across this sample there are over 1,500,000 distinct CDR3 sequences, with roughly 52% seen only once. In total, the top ten clones hold roughly 2% of the sample.

Donors were 39 systemically healthy Caucasian individuals from Russia aged about 6 to 100 years. Approximately 11 milliliters of peripheral blood were drawn from each donor into EDTA-treated Vacutainer tubes. PBMCs were isolated by Ficoll-Paque density-gradient centrifugation, with at least 6.5 million obtained per sample. Total RNA, at least 6 micrograms per sample, was extracted from PBMCs with Trizol reagent. The percentages of naive CD45RAhigh/CD27high T cells were determined by flow cytometry on a PBMC aliquot from every donor. Here is what the overall study found, with its caveats: There was a strong correlation between observed TCR beta diversity and the percentage of naive T cells measured by flow cytometry. Because the CMV infection status of the donors was unknown, age-related changes in expanded clonotypes may potentially have been confounded. As age increased, observed TCR beta diversity per million T cells dropped in a roughly linear way, and a significant reduction was already evident by age about 36. The long-lived group showed more naive CD4+ T cells, fewer expanded clones and increased TCR diversity than the aged group, suggesting age selection. Since profiling was done on bulk unsorted PBMCs, naive and antigen-experienced compartments could not be conclusively compared. Total diversity estimates from one million sequenced T cells were considered lower bounds and underestimates.

The rearranged segments are TRBV11-2 and TRBJ2-5; perhaps TRBD2 is the D gene, with 7 bases matching. The J call may be in error: the DNA end matches TRBJ2-7 better. Sequencing was carried out using blood. This receptor was identified in a woman aged 40 to 55 in good health. The nucleotide sequence is TGTGCCAGCAGCTTCGGGGCGGGGGCCGAGCAGTACTTC. It translates to CASSFGAGAEQYF.